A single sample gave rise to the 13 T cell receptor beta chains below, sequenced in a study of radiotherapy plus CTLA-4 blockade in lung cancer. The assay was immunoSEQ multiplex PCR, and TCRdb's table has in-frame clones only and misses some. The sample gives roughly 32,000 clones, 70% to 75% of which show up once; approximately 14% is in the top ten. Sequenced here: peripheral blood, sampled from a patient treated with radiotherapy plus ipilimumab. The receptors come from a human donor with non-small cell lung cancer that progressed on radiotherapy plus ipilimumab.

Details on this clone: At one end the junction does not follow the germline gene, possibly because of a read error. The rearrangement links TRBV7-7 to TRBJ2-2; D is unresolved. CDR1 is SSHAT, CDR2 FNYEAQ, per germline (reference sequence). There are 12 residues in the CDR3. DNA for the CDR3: TGTGCTAGCAGCTTCGGTCCCGGGGAGCTGTTTTTT. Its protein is CASSFGPGELFF.

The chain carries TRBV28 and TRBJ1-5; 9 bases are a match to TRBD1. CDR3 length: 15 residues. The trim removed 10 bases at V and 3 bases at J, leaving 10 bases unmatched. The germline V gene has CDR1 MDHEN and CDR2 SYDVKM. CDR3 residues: CATEPGQGLNQPQHF. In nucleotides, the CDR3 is TGTGCCACTGAACCGGGACAGGGACTCAATCAGCCCCAGCATTTT.

The CDR3: CASSNGGNQPQHF. The CDR3 DNA is TGTGCCAGCAGCAACGGGGGAAATCAGCCCCAGCATTTT. The genes are TRBV27 and TRBJ1-5; tentative D call: TRBD1 (5 bases). Trimming cost V 6 bases and J 4 bases, with 10 bases left between them. The CDR3 consists of 13 residues. Germline CDR1 reads MNHEY; CDR2 reads SMNVEV (reference sequence).

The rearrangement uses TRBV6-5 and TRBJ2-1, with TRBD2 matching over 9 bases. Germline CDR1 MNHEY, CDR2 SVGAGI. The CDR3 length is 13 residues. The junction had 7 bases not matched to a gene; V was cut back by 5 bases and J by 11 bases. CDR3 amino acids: CASSEGLAGKQFF. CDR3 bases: TGTGCCAGCAGTGAAGGTCTAGCGGGGAAGCAGTTCTTC.

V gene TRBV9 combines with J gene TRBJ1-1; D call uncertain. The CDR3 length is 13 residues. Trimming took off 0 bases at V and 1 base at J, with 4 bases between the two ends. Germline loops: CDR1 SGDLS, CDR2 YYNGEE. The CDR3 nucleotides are TGTGCCAGCAGCGTAGAGGGGAACACTGAAGCTTTCTTT. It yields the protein CASSVEGNTEAFF.

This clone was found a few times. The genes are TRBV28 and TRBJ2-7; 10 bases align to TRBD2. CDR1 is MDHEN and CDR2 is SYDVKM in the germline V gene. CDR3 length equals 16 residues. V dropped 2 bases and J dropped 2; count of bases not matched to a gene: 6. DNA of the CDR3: TGTGCCAGCAGTTTACTAGCGGGAGAAAATCCCTACGAGCAGTACTTC. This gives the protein CASSLLAGENPYEQYF.

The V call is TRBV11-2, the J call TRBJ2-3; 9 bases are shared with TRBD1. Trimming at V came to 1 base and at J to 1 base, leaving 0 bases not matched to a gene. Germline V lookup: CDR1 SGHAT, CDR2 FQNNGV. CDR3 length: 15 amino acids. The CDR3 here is CASSLGQGGTDTQYF. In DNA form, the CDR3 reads TGTGCCAGCAGCTTAGGACAGGGGGGCACAGATACGCAGTATTTT.

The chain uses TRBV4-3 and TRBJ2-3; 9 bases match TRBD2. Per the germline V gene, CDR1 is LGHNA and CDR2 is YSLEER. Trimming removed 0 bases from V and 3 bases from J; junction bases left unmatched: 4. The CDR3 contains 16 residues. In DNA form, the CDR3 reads TGCGCCAGCAGCCAAGAAGCGGGGGGTGGTACAGATACGCAGTATTTT. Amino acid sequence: CASSQEAGGGTDTQYF.

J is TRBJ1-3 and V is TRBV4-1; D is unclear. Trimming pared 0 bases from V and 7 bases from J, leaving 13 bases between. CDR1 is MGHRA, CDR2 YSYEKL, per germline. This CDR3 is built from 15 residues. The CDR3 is CASSQDKFGRNTIYF. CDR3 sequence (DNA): TGCGCCAGCAGCCAAGATAAATTCGGTCGGAACACCATATATTTT.

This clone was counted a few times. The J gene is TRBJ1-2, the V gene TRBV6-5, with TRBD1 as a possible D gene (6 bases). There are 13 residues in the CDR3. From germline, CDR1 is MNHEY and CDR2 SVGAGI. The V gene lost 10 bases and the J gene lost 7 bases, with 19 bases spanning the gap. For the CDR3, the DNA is TGTGCCATCAAGAGGGGGGGCAGTCTTGGCTACACCTTC. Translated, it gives CAIKRGGSLGYTF.

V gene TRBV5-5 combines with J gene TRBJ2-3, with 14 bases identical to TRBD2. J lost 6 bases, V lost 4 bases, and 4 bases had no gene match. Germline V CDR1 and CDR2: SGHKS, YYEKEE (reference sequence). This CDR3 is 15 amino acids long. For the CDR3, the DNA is TGTGCCAGCAGCCCATGGACTAGCGGGAGGGATACGCAGTATTTT. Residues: CASSPWTSGRDTQYF.

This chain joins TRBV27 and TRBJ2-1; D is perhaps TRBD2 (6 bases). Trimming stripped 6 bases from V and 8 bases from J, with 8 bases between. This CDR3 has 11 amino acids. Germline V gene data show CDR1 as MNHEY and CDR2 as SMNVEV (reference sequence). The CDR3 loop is CASSLADEQFF. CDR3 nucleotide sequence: TGTGCCAGCAGCTTAGCGGATGAGCAGTTCTTC.

The CDR3 nucleotides are TGCGCCAGCAGTGATCGACGGTCTACCTACGAGCAGTACTTC. The encoded protein is CASSDRRSTYEQYF. This chain connects TRBV10-2 to TRBJ2-7; D uncertain. Germline assignment: CDR1 WSHSY and CDR2 SAAADI. The CDR3 extends over 14 amino acids. V was trimmed by 3 bases and J by 2 bases, leaving 11 bases between them.